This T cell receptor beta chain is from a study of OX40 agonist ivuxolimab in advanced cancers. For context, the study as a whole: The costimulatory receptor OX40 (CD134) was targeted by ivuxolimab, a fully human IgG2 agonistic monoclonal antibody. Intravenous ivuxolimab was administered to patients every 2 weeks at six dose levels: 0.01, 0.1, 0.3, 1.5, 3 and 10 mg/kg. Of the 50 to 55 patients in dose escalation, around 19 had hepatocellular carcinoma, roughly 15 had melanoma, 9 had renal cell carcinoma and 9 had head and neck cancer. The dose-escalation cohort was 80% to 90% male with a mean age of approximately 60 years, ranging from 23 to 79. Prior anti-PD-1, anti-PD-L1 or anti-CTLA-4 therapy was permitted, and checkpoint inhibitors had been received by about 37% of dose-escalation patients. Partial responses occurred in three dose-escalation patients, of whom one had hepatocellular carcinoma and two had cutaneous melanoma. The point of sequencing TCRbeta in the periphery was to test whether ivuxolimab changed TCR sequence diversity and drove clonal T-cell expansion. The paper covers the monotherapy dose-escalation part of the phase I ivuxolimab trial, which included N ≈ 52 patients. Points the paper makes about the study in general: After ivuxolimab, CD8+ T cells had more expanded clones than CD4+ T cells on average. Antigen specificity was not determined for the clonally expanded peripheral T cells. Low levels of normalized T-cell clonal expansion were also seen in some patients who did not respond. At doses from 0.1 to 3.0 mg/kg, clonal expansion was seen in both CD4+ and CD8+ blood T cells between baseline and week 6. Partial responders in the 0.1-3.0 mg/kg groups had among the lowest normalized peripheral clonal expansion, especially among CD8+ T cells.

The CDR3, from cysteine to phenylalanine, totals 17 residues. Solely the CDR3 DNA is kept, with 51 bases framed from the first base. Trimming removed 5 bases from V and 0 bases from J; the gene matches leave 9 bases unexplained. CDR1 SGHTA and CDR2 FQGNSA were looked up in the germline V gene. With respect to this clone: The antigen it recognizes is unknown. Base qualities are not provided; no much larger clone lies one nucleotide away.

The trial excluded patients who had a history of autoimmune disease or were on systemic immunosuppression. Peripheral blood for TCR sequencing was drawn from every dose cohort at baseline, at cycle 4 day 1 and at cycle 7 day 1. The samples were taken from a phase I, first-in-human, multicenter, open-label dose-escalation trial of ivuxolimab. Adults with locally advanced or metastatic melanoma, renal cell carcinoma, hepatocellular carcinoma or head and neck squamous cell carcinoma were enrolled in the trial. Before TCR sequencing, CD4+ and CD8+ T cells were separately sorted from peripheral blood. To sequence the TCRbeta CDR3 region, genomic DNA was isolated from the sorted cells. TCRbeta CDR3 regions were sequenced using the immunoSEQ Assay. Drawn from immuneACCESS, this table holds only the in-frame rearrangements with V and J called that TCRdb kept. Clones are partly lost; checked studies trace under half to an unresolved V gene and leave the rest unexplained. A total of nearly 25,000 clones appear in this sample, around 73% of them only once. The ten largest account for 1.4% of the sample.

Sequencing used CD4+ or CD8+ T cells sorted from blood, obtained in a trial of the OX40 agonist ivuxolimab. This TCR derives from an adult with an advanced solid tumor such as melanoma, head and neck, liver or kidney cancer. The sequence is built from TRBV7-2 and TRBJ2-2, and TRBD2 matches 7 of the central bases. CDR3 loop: CASSQWGGGANTGELFF. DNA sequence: TGTGCCAGCAGCCAGTGGGGCGGGGGAGCGAACACCGGGGAGCTGTTTTTT.